The clone carrying this TCR beta chain was counted many times. Its specificity is unknown. Via MiXCR, TCRdb re-called the 5' RACE reads, giving one row per CDR3 protein. The data contain about 240,000 distinct CDR3 sequences, around 7% of them singletons. This CDR3 contains 17 residues. After removal of 6 bases from V and 3 bases from J, the junction contained 12 bases not matched to a gene. Germline CDR1 and CDR2: MNHNS and SASEGT. The sample comes from a study of T cells after yellow fever vaccination. Study in general: The fractions with low cell numbers were processed using SMART-Seq v4 Ultra Low Input.

The study's findings and limits: The booster response re-showed most primary clones: around 96% CD4, around 87% CD8. A small proportion of clonotypes was detected in both the CD4 and CD8 compartments. Peak timing came faster in the weaker secondary response, day 5 versus 15.

The clonotype originates from a man aged 25 to 40 who received the YFV17D yellow fever vaccine. V usage is TRBV6-1 and J usage is TRBJ1-1; 11 bases line up with TRBD1. Specimen: CD4+ T cells sorted from PBMCs, collected 15 days after the yellow fever booster vaccination. CDR3 sequence (DNA): TGTGCCAGCAGGGAGATCGGACAGGGGGCGGTTTACACTGAAGCTTTCTTT. Amino acids: CASREIGQGAVYTEAFF.